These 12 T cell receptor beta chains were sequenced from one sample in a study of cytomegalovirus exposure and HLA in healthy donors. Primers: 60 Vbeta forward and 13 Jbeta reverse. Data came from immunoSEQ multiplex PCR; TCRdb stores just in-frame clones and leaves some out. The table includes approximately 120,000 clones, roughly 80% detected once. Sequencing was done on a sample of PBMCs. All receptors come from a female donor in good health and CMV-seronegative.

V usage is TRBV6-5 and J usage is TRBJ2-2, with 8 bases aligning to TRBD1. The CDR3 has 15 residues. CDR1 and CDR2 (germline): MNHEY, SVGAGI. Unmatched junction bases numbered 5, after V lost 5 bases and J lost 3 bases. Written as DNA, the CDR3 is TGTGCCAGCAGTCCGGACAGGGCTGACACCGGGGAGCTGTTTTTT. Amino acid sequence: CASSPDRADTGELFF.

The CDR3 sequence: CASSPTGGPDTQYF. CDR3 nucleotides: TGTGCCAGCAGCCCTACTGGGGGCCCAGATACGCAGTATTTT. The chain has TRBV4-2 and TRBJ2-3; a weak D match, TRBD1 (6 bases). The ends were cut back, 4 bases at V and 4 bases at J, with 12 bases in the middle. The CDR3 has 14 amino acids. Germline V CDR1 and CDR2: LGHNA, YNFKEQ.

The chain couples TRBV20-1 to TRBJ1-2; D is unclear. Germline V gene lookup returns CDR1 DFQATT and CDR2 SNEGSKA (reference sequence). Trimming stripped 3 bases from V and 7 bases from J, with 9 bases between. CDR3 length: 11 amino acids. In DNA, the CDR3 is TGCAGTGCTAGCCGGGGAAGTGGCTACACCTTC. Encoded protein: CSASRGSGYTF.

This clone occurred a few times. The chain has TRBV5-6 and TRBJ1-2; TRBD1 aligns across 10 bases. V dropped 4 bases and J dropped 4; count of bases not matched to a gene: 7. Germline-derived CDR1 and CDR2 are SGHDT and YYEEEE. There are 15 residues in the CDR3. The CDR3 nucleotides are TGTGCCAGCAGCCAACGGGACAGGGGTTTCTATGGCTACACCTTC. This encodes CASSQRDRGFYGYTF.

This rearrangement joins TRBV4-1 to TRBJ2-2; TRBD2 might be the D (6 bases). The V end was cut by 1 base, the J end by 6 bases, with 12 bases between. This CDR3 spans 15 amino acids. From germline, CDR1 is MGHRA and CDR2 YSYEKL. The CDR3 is CASSQVWGDPGELFF. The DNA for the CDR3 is TGCGCCAGCAGCCAAGTTTGGGGGGACCCCGGGGAGCTGTTTTTT.

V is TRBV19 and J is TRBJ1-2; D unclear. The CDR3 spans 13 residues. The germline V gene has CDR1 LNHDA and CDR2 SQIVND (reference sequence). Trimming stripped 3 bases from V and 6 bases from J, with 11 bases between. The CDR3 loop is CASSIPQIHGYTF. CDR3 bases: TGTGCCAGTAGTATCCCGCAGATTCATGGCTACACCTTC.

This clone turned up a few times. The CDR3 DNA reads as TGTGCCAGCAGCCCACCCACAGGGATGGGAGAGACCCAGTACTTC. Encoded protein: CASSPPTGMGETQYF. This sequence joins TRBV5-5 and TRBJ2-5; TRBD1 might be the D (6 bases). Germline CDR1 reads SGHKS; CDR2 reads YYEKEE (reference sequence). The CDR3 consists of 15 residues. Trimming shortened V by 4 bases and J by 4 bases, and 17 bases separated the two germline ends.

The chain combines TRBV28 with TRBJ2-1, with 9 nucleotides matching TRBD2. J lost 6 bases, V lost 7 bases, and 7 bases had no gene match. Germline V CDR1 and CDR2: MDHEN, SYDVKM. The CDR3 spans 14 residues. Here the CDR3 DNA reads TGTGCCAGCACCTTTGGACTAGCGAGCAATGAGCAGTTCTTC. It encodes CASTFGLASNEQFF. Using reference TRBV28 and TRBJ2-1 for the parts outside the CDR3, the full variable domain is DVKVTQSSRYLVKRTGEKVFLECVQDMDHENMFWYRQDPGLGLRLIYFSYDVKMKEKGDIPEGYSVSREKKERFSLILESASTNQTSMYLCASTFGLASNEQFFGPGTRLTVL.

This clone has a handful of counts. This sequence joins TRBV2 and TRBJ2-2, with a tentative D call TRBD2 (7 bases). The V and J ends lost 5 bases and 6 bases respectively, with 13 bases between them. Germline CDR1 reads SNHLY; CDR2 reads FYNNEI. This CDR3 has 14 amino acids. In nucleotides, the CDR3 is TGTGCCAGCAGTCAAAGGGGGGGGGCCGGGGAGCTGTTTTTT. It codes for CASSQRGGAGELFF.

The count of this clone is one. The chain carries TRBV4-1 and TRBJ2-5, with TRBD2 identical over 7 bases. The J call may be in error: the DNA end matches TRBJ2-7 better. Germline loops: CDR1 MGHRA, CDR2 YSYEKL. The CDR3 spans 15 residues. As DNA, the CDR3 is TGCGCCAGCAGCCAAGAAACGGGGGGTAATGTCGAGCAGTACTTC. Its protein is CASSQETGGNVEQYF.

CDR3 in amino acids: CAWSGLHEQYF. DNA for the CDR3: TGTGCCTGGTCGGGACTCCACGAGCAGTACTTC. This chain uses TRBV30 with TRBJ2-7, with D possibly being TRBD2 (6 bases). V was clipped by 5 bases and J by 5 bases, with 10 bases between them. CDR1 GTSNPN and CDR2 SVGIG come from the germline V gene (reference sequence). There are 11 residues in the CDR3.

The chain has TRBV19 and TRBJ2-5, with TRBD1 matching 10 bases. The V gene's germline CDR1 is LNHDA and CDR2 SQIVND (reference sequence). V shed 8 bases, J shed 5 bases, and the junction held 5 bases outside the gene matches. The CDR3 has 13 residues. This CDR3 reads CASGDRGFETQYF. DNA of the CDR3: TGTGCCAGTGGGGACAGGGGATTTGAGACCCAGTACTTC. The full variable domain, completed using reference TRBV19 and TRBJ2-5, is DGGITQSPKYLFRKEGQNVTLSCEQNLNHDAMYWYRQDPGQGLRLIYYSQIVNDFQKGDIAEGYSVSREKKESFPLTVTSAQKNPTAFYLCASGDRGFETQYFGPGTRLLVL.